This is a list of T cell receptor beta chains from one sample in a study of blood T cell repertoires in COVID-19. Sequencing was performed with immunoSEQ multiplex PCR; in TCRdb, only in-frame clones are kept and a portion is missing. The sample yields about 220,000 clones, around 83% seen once. The sample comprised peripheral blood. All receptors come from a woman aged 70 to 79 with COVID-19, enrolled during active disease. Each CDR3 is given with its conserved first and last residue. A D gene is named only where the DNA matches it firmly. Where a row states a size, it is once, few, many or the class of an expanded clone; other rows omit it.

D gene	V gene	clone size	J gene	CDR3 protein	CDR3 DNA
NA	TRBV19	NA	TRBJ1-2	CASIDRSTNYGYTF	TGTGCCAGTATCGACAGGAGTACTAACTATGGCTACACCTTC
NA	TRBV19	NA	TRBJ2-4	CASSMGGEARNIQYF	TGTGCCAGTAGTATGGGGGGAGAAGCCCGAAACATTCAGTACTTC
TRBD1	TRBV15	NA	TRBJ1-2	CATSRDRTGTNYGYTF	TGTGCCACCAGCAGAGACCGGACAGGAACCAACTATGGCTACACCTTC
TRBD1	TRBV19	NA	TRBJ1-5	CASSHRGPTNQPQHF	TGTGCCAGTAGTCACAGGGGGCCCACAAATCAGCCCCAGCATTTT
TRBD1	TRBV7-8	few	TRBJ2-7	CASSRSGTGNYEQYF	TGTGCCAGCAGCCGCTCCGGGACAGGGAACTACGAGCAGTACTTC
NA	TRBV9	NA	TRBJ1-3	CASSPQGSSGNTIYF	TGTGCCAGCAGCCCCCAGGGGAGCTCTGGAAACACCATATATTTT
NA	TRBV3-1/TRBV3-2	NA	TRBJ1-1	CASSHGRNTEAFF	TGTGCCAGCAGCCATGGCAGAAACACTGAAGCTTTCTTT
TRBD1	TRBV6-5	NA	TRBJ1-3	CASSYSTWTGTDTIYF	TGTGCCAGCAGTTACTCCACTTGGACAGGGACAGACACCATATATTTT
TRBD1	TRBV6-5	NA	TRBJ2-3	CASRPRDRASDTQYF	TGTGCCAGCAGGCCCCGGGACAGGGCTTCAGATACGCAGTATTTT
TRBD2	TRBV4-2	NA	TRBJ2-7	CASSQDGLTSGDYEQYF	TGTGCCAGCAGCCAAGATGGTCTCACTAGCGGTGATTACGAGCAGTACTTC
TRBD1	TRBV25-1	NA	TRBJ2-5	CASSDEITGGRTQYF	TGTGCCAGCAGTGATGAAATAACAGGGGGCCGGACCCAGTACTTC
TRBD1	TRBV29-1	NA	TRBJ1-1	CSVTPSGGDEGAFF	TGCAGCGTTACCCCCTCAGGGGGCGACGAGGGAGCTTTCTTT
TRBD1	TRBV6-2/TRBV6-3	NA	TRBJ2-7	CASSPQGVYEQYF	TGTGCCAGCAGCCCGCAGGGGGTCTACGAGCAGTACTTC
TRBD1	TRBV2	once	TRBJ1-1	CASGAQGVQGTEAFF	TGTGCCAGCGGGGCACAGGGGGTGCAGGGCACTGAAGCTTTCTTT
NA	TRBV7-2	NA	TRBJ1-1	CASSLRQQVMNTEAFF	TGTGCCAGCAGCTTAAGGCAGCAGGTTATGAACACTGAAGCTTTCTTT
TRBD2	TRBV28	NA	TRBJ2-7	CAGSSGRAGEQYF	TGTGCCGGTTCTAGCGGGAGGGCCGGCGAGCAGTACTTC
NA	TRBV28	once	TRBJ1-1	CASSLLGRLGKAFF	TGTGCCAGCAGTTTATTAGGCCGACTTGGAAAAGCTTTCTTT
NA	TRBV7-6	NA	TRBJ1-1	CASSSEPTRNTEAFF	TGTGCCAGCAGCTCAGAACCGACACGGAACACTGAAGCTTTCTTT
NA	TRBV5-1	once	TRBJ2-7	CASSSPPGEQYF	TGCGCCAGCAGCTCCCCCCCAGGCGAGCAGTACTTC
TRBD2	TRBV27	NA	TRBJ2-2	CASSRPSGGGPGELFF	TGTGCCAGCAGCCGCCCATCGGGAGGAGGGCCCGGGGAGCTGTTTTTT
NA	TRBV7-3	NA	TRBJ1-1	CASSQGNTEAFF	TGTGCCAGCAGCCAGGGTAATACTGAAGCTTTCTTT
TRBD2	TRBV29-1	NA	TRBJ2-7	CSARGGWGSGRGRYEQYF	TGCAGCGCCAGAGGGGGGTGGGGTAGCGGGAGAGGTCGCTACGAGCAGTACTTC
NA	TRBV11-2	NA	TRBJ2-1	CASSLGWGETNNEQFF	TGTGCCAGCAGCTTAGGGTGGGGGGAAACCAACAATGAGCAGTTCTTC
NA	TRBV7-7	NA	TRBJ1-6	CASSLNQGSPLHF	TGTGCCAGCAGCTTAAATCAGGGTTCACCCCTCCACTTT
TRBD1	TRBV5-1	NA	TRBJ2-7	CASSSGLGQGSYEQYF	TGCGCCAGCAGCTCAGGGCTAGGACAGGGTAGTTACGAGCAGTACTTC
NA	TRBV28	NA	TRBJ1-2	CASSPLKQGYTF	TGTGCCAGCAGTCCCCTTAAACAAGGCTACACCTTC
TRBD1	TRBV28	NA	TRBJ1-5	CASSSRQGNSGQPQHF	TGTGCCAGCAGCTCTCGACAGGGGAATAGTGGTCAGCCCCAGCATTTT
NA	TRBV3-1/TRBV3-2	NA	TRBJ1-2	CASSQDGGGGYTF	TGTGCCAGCAGCCAGGATGGGGGCGGAGGCTACACCTTC
TRBD1	TRBV5-4	NA	TRBJ2-5	CASSVKDRGPQETQYF	TGTGCCAGCAGCGTAAAGGACAGGGGCCCCCAAGAGACCCAGTACTTC